One TCR beta chain is described in this entry. This record comes from a study of CD8 T cells in Susac syndrome. High-throughput TCR beta sequencing covered peripheral CD8+ and CD4+ T cells. FACS was used to enrich TEMRA cells, whereas the CD8+ and CD4+ T cells were obtained by negative isolation. Reverse transcription of roughly 0.5 to 1 ug RNA was carried out with random hexamers. Using its own MiXCR run on the immunoSEQ multiplex PCR reads, TCRdb lists one record per CDR3 protein. The sample lists about 290,000 distinct CDR3 sequences, roughly 85% occurring once. The sequenced material came from CD8+ T cells from PBMCs. This receptor was obtained from a human donor with multiple sclerosis.

Here the CDR3 reads CASRPGRFAYNEQFF. The CDR3 bases are TGTGCCAGCAGACCAGGGAGGTTTGCCTACAATGAGCAGTTCTTC. The rearrangement joins TRBV27 to TRBJ2-1; tentative D call: TRBD2 (6 bases). Germline-derived CDR1 and CDR2 are MNHEY and SMNVEV (reference sequence). V dropped 6 bases and J dropped 2 bases, with 14 bases sitting between them. This CDR3 is built from 15 residues.